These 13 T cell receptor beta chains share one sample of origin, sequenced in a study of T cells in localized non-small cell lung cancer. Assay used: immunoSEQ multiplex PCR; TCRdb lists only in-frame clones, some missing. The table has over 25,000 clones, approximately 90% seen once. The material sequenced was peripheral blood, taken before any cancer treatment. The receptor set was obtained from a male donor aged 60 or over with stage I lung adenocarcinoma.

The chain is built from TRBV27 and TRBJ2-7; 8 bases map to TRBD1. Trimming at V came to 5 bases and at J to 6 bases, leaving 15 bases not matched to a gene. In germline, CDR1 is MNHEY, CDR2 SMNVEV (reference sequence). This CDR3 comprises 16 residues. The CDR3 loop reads CASSPDIGQGRGEQYF. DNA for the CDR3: TGTGCCAGCAGTCCGGATATCGGACAGGGTCGGGGCGAGCAGTACTTC.

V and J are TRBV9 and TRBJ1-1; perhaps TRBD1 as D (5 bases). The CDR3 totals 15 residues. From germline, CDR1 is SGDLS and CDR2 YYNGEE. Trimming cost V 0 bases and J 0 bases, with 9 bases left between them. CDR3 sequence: CASSVGQGLNTEAFF. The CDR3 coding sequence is TGTGCCAGCAGCGTAGGTCAGGGACTGAACACTGAAGCTTTCTTT.

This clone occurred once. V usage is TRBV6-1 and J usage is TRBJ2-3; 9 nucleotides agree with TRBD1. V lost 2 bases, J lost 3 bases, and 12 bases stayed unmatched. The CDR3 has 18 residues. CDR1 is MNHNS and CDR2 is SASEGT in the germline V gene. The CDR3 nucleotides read TGTGCCAGCAGTGAAAGAGGGGTCAAGGGACAGGGTACAGATACGCAGTATTTT. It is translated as CASSERGVKGQGTDTQYF.

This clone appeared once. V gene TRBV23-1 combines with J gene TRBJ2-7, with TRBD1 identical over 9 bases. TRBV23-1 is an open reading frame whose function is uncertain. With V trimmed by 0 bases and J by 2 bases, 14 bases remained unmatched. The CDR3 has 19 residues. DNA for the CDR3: TGCGCCAGCAGTCAATCGGTCCCTTTAGGACAGGGGTCCACCTACGAGCAGTACTTC. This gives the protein CASSQSVPLGQGSTYEQYF.

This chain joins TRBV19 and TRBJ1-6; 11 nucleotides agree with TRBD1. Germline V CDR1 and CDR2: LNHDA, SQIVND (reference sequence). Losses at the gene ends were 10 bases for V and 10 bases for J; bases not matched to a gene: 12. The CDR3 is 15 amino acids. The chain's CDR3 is CANEAGQGAGSPLHF. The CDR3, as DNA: TGTGCCAATGAGGCCGGACAGGGGGCAGGATCACCCCTCCACTTT.

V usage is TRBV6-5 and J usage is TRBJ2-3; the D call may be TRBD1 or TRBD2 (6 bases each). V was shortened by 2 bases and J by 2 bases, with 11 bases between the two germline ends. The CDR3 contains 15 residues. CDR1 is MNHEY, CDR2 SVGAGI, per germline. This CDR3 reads CASSYGGLVTDTQYF. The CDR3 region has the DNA TGTGCCAGCAGTTACGGGGGGCTCGTCACAGATACGCAGTATTTT.

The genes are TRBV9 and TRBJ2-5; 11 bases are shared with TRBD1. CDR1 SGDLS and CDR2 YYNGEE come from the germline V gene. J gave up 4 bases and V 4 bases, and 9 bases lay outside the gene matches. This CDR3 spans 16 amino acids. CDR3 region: CASSLHPGQGGETQYF. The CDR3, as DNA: TGTGCCAGCAGCCTCCATCCGGGACAGGGGGGAGAGACCCAGTACTTC.

The CDR3 nucleotides read TGTGCCAGTAGTCCCCGGGGGTTTGAGCAGTTCTTC. Translating it yields CASSPRGFEQFF. The chain employs TRBV19 and TRBJ2-1; D may be TRBD2 (6 bases). The germline CDR1 and CDR2 sequences are LNHDA and SQIVND (reference sequence). The ends were cut back, 5 bases at V and 9 bases at J, with 11 bases in the middle. CDR3 length: 12 residues.

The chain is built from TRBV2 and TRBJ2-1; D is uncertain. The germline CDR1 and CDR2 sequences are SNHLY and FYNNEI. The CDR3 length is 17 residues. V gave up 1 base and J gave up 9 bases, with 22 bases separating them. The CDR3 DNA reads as TGTGCCAGCAGTGAAGGGGCTGGTCTACCCGCGAGGTTTGAGCAGTTCTTC. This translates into CASSEGAGLPARFEQFF.

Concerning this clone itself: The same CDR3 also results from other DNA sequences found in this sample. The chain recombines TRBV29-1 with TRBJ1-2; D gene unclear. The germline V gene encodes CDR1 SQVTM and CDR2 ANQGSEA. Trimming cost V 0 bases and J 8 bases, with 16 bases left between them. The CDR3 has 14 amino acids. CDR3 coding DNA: TGCAGCGTTGAAGACCCAGGAGGGAATAAGGGCTACACCTTC. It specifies CSVEDPGGNKGYTF.

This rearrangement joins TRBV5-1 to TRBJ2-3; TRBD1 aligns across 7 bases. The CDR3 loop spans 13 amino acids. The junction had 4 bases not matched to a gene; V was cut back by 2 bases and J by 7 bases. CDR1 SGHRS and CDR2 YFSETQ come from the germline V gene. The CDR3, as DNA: TGCGCCAGCAGCTTAGGGGGCCGGAATACGCAGTATTTT. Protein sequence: CASSLGGRNTQYF.

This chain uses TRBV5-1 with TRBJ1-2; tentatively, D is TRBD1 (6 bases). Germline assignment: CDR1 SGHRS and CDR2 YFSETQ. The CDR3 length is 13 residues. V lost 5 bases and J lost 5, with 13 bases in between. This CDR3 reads CASRLGQTYGYTF. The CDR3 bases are TGCGCCAGCAGGCTCGGACAGACGTATGGCTACACCTTC. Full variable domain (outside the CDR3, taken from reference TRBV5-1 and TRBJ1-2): KAGVTQTPRYLIKTRGQQVTLSCSPISGHRSVSWYQQTPGQGLQFLFEYFSETQRNKGNFPGRFSGRQFSNSRSEMNVSTLELGDSALYLCASRLGQTYGYTFGSGTRLTVV.

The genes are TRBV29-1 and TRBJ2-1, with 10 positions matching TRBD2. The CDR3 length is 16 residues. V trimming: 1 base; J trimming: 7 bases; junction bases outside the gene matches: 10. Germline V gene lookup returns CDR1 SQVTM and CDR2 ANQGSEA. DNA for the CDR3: TGCAGCGTTGAAGCCCTTGTAGCGGGGGGTAAGAATGAGCAGTTCTTC. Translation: CSVEALVAGGKNEQFF.